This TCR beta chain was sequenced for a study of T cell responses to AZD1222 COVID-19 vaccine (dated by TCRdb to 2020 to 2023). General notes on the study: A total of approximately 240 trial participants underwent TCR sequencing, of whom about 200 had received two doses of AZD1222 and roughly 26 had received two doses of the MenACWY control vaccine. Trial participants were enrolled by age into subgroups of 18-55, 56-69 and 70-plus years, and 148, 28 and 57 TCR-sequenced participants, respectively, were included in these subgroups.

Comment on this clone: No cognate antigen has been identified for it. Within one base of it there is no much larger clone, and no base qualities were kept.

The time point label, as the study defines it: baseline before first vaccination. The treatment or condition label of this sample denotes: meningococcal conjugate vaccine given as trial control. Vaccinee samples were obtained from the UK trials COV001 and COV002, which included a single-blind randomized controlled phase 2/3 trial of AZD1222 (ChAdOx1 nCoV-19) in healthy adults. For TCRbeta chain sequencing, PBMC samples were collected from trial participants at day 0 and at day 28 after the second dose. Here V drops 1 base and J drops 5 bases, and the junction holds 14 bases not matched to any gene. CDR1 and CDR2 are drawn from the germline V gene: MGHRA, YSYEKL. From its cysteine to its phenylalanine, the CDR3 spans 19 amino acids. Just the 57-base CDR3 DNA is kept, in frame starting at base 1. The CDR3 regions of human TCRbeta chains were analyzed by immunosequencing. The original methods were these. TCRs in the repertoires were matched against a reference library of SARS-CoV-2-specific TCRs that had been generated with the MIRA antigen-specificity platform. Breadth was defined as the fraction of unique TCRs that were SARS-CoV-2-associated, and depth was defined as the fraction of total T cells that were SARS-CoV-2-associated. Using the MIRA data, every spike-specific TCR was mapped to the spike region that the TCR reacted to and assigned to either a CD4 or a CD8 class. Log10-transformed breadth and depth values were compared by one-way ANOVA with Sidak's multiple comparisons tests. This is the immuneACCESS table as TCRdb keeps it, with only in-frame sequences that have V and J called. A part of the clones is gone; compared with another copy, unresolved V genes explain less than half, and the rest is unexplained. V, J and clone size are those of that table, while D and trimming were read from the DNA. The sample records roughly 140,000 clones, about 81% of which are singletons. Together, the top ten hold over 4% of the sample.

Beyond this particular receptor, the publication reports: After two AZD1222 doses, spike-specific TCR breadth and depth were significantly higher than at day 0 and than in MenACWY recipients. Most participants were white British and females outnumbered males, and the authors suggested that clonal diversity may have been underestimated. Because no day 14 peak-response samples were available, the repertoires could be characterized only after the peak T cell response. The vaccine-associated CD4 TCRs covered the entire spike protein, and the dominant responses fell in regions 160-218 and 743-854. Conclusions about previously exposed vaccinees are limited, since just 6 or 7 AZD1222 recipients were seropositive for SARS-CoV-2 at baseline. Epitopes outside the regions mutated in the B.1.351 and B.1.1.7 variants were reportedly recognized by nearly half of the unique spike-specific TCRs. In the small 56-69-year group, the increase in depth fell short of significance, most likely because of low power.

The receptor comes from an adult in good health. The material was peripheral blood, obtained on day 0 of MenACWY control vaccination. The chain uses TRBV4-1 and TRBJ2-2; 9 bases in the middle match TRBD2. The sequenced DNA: TGCGCCAGCAGCCAAGTTCACGCGGGGGGGCCGGGTGAGACCGGGGAGCTGTTTTTT. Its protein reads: CASSQVHAGGPGETGELFF.